These T cell receptor beta chains were read from a single sample in a study of graft-versus-host responses after intestinal transplantation. No antigen is known for these receptors. The assay was immunoSEQ multiplex PCR, and TCRdb's table has in-frame clones only and misses some. The sample yields about 86,000 clones, roughly 90% seen once. Sample: unstimulated CD8+ T cells sorted from spleen or lymph node cells, taken before intestinal transplant. These receptors were taken from a human donor who received an intestinal transplant. Each CDR3 is given with its conserved first and last residue. A D gene is named only where the DNA matches it firmly. Size is omitted from some rows. Given values are once, few, many or a class for expanded clones.

j_gene,abundance,v_gene,d_gene,CDR3nt,CDR3aa
TRBJ2-1,-,TRBV9,TRBD2,TGTGCCAGCAGCGCCCGGACTAGCGGGAGGGCCATCGAGCCCGAGCAGTTCTTC,CASSARTSGRAIEPEQFF
TRBJ2-7,-,TRBV6-1,-,TGTGCCAGCAGTTCCCTAGACGCGACGGGATACGAGCAGTACTTC,CASSSLDATGYEQYF
TRBJ2-7,-,TRBV7-8,TRBD2,TGTGCCAGCAGCTACAGGGGGCTAGCGGGAGGGCACGAGCAGTACTTC,CASSYRGLAGGHEQYF
TRBJ1-2,-,TRBV6-5,-,TGTGCCAGCAGTTACCTTGTTTCAGGGGACTATGGCTACACCTTC,CASSYLVSGDYGYTF
TRBJ2-1,once,TRBV19,TRBD2,TGTGCCAGTAGTTTACTAGCGGGTTACAATGAGCAGTTCTTC,CASSLLAGYNEQFF
TRBJ1-4,few,TRBV30,TRBD1,TGTGCCTGGAGTTACGGGACAGGGGATGAAAAACTGTTTTTT,CAWSYGTGDEKLFF
TRBJ2-7,few,TRBV28,-,TGTGCCAGCAGTTTTTTACAGTCGAGCGAGCAGTACTTC,CASSFLQSSEQYF
TRBJ2-2,-,TRBV5-1,TRBD1,TGCGCCAGCAGCTTTGGCAGGGGGCAAACCGGGGAGCTGTTTTTT,CASSFGRGQTGELFF
TRBJ1-4,-,TRBV5-6,TRBD1,TGTGCCAGCAGCCCTAATACCTGGACAGGGGCAACTGAAAAACTGTTTTTT,CASSPNTWTGATEKLFF
TRBJ2-7,once,TRBV5-6,-,TGTGCCAGCAGCATCCGGACTAATCAGCAGTACTTC,CASSIRTNQQYF
TRBJ2-7,-,TRBV4-1,-,TGCGCCAGCAGCCAGACCGGCAGGGACGAGCAGTACTTC,CASSQTGRDEQYF
TRBJ2-7,-,TRBV5-1,TRBD1,TGCGCCAGCAGCTTGGCACAGGGGGCCCCCTACGAGCAGTACTTC,CASSLAQGAPYEQYF
TRBJ2-7,-,TRBV16,-,TGTGCCAGCAGCCAGCCTAGCGAGTCCTACGAGCAGTACTTC,CASSQPSESYEQYF
TRBJ1-4,-,TRBV4-3,-,TGCGCCAGCAGCCAAGATTACCCGCGGATCGAGGAATACGAAAAACTGTTTTTT,CASSQDYPRIEEYEKLFF
TRBJ2-7,-,TRBV30,TRBD2,TGTGCCTGGGGACTAGCGGGAGCCTACGAGCAGTACTTC,CAWGLAGAYEQYF
TRBJ2-3,-,TRBV19,-,TGTGCCAGTAGTTTGAGGGCTAGCACAGATACGCAGTATTTT,CASSLRASTDTQYF
TRBJ2-1,-,TRBV11-2,TRBD2,TGTGCCAGCGCCGGGACTAGCATTTCCCTACCAGAGCAGTTCTTC,CASAGTSISLPEQFF
TRBJ2-1,-,TRBV11-2,TRBD2,TGTGCCAGCAGCTCGGAGGGGACTAGCCGAACCTACAATGAGCAGTTCTTC,CASSSEGTSRTYNEQFF
TRBJ2-7,-,TRBV7-2,-,TGTGCCAGCAGCCCTACTTTCTACGAGCAGTACTTC,CASSPTFYEQYF
TRBJ2-7,-,TRBV6-5,-,TGTGCCAGCAGTCCCGGGACACCTATCATCTACGAGCAGTACTTC,CASSPGTPIIYEQYF
TRBJ1-1,-,TRBV5-6,TRBD1,TGTGCCAGCAGCCCGGGACAGAAAAAAGCTTTCTTT,CASSPGQKKAFF
TRBJ1-2,-,TRBV7-9,TRBD1,TGTGCCAGCAGCTCCTCGATTTCGGACAGGGGGGACTTC,CASSSSISDRGDF
TRBJ1-1,-,TRBV28,-,TGTGCCAGCAGTTCTCCTCACTATCGGTCGCAAGACACTGAAGCTTTCTTT,CASSSPHYRSQDTEAFF
TRBJ1-3,once,TRBV9,-,TGTGCCAGCAGCCTGGGGGGTCCTGGAAACACCATATATTTT,CASSLGGPGNTIYF
TRBJ1-2,-,TRBV7-9,TRBD1,TGTGCCAGCAGCCTAGGGGACAGGGCATACTATGGCTACACCTTC,CASSLGDRAYYGYTF
TRBJ2-1,few,TRBV9,-,TGTGCCAGCAGCGTAGACGGACTTAGCAACAATGAGCAGTTCTTC,CASSVDGLSNNEQFF
TRBJ2-7,-,TRBV2,-,TGTGCCAGCAGTGAGTTGGGGGCAAACGAGCAGTACTTC,CASSELGANEQYF
TRBJ1-5,-,TRBV5-5,-,TGTGCCAGCAGCCCGCACCGGGACATGATCCTCAATCAGCCCCAGCATTTT,CASSPHRDMILNQPQHF
TRBJ2-7,once,TRBV5-1,-,TGCGCCAGCAGCTTGATACCAGCGACTTACGAGCAGTACTTC,CASSLIPATYEQYF
TRBJ1-1,once,TRBV5-6,-,TGTGCCAGCAGCTTGCTTCCACTCAAAGAAGCTTTCTTT,CASSLLPLKEAFF
TRBJ1-1,-,TRBV4-1,TRBD1,TGCGCCAGCAGTTGGACAGGGGTCTTGAACACTGAAGCTTTCTTT,CASSWTGVLNTEAFF
TRBJ1-5,-,TRBV27,TRBD1,TGTGCCAGCAGTTTAAAGGGGGCTGAGGGCAATCAGCCCCAGCATTTT,CASSLKGAEGNQPQHF
TRBJ1-4,-,TRBV19,TRBD1,TGTGCCAGTAGTATCCGGGACAGTAATGAAAAACTGTTTTTT,CASSIRDSNEKLFF
TRBJ2-2,-,TRBV27,TRBD2,TGTGCCAGCTCTAATAGCGGGAGGGTTGGGGAGCTGTTTTTT,CASSNSGRVGELFF
TRBJ2-7,-,TRBV5-1,-,TGCGCCAGCAGCCTACAGGGTTTAGGCTACGAGCAGTACTTC,CASSLQGLGYEQYF
TRBJ2-5,-,TRBV14,-,TGTGCCAGCAGCCAAGATGGGCCGGGGTTTTCCCAAGAGACCCAGTACTTC,CASSQDGPGFSQETQYF
TRBJ1-1,-,TRBV5-5,TRBD1,TGTGCCAGCAGCTTAAGGACAGGGTTCACTGAAGCTTTCTTT,CASSLRTGFTEAFF
TRBJ2-7,-,TRBV6-6,-,TGTGCCAGCAGTGGGACTCCCCAGGTCTATTCCTACGAGCAGTACTTC,CASSGTPQVYSYEQYF
TRBJ1-2,-,TRBV4-1,TRBD1,TGCGCCAGCAGCCCGAGGGGACAGCTCCGGGACTATGGCTACACCTTC,CASSPRGQLRDYGYTF
TRBJ1-1,-,TRBV5-4,-,TGTGCCAGCAGCCGAACAGGGTTAGGTGAAGCTTTCTTT,CASSRTGLGEAFF
TRBJ2-2,once,TRBV4-2,TRBD2,TGTGCCAGCAGCCCCAGGCGCGGACTAGAGGGCACCGGGGAGCTGTTTTTT,CASSPRRGLEGTGELFF
TRBJ2-7,-,TRBV19,TRBD1,TGTGCCAGTAGTATGGCGACAGGGCCCTACGAGCAGTACTTC,CASSMATGPYEQYF
TRBJ1-3,few,TRBV30,-,TGTGCCTGGAGGGACCGGGGACTCTCTGGAAACACCATATATTTT,CAWRDRGLSGNTIYF
TRBJ1-4,-,TRBV5-4,TRBD1,TGTGCCAGCAGTCCGGGACAGACCCAAGATCATGAAAAACTGTTTTTT,CASSPGQTQDHEKLFF
TRBJ2-1,-,TRBV6-5,TRBD2,TGTGCCAGCAGTTACTCTGGACTAGCGGCTTTAAATGAGCAGTTCTTC,CASSYSGLAALNEQFF
TRBJ1-6,once,TRBV6-5,-,TGTGCCAGCAGTTACTCGATTGGGGAGGTTGATTCACCCCTCCACTTT,CASSYSIGEVDSPLHF
TRBJ2-7,-,TRBV2,-,TGTGCCAGCAGGGTGAGGGTAAGCGACGGCGAGCAGTACTTC,CASRVRVSDGEQYF
TRBJ1-2,-,TRBV19,TRBD1,TGTGCCAGTAGTAATCCCGGACAGGGATATGGCTACACCTTC,CASSNPGQGYGYTF